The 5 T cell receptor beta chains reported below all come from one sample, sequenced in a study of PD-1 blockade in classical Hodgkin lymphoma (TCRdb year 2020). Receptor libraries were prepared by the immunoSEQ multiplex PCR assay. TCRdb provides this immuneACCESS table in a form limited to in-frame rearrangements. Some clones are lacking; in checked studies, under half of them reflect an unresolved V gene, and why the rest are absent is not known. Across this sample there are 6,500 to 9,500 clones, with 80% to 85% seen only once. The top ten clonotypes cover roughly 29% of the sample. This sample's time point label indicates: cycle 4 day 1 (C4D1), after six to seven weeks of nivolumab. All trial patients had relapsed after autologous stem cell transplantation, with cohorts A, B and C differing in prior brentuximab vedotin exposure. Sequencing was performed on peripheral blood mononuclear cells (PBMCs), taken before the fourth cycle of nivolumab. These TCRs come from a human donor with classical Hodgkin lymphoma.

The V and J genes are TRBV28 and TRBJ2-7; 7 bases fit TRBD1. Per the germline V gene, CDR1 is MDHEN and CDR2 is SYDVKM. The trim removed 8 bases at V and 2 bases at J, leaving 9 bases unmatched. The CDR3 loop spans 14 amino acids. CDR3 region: CASSAPGQAYEQYF. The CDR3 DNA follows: TGTGCCAGCTCGGCCCCCGGACAGGCCTACGAGCAGTACTTC.

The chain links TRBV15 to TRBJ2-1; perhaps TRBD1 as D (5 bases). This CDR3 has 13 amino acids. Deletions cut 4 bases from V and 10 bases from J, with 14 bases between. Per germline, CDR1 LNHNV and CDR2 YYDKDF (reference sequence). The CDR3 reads CATSKQAAGEQFF. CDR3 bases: TGTGCCACCAGCAAACAGGCTGCAGGAGAGCAGTTCTTC.

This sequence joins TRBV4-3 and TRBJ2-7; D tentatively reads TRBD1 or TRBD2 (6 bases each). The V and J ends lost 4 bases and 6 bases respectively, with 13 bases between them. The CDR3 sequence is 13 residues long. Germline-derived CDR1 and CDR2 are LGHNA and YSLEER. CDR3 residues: CASSPDWGAEQYF. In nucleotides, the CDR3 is TGCGCCAGCAGCCCGGACTGGGGGGCCGAGCAGTACTTC.

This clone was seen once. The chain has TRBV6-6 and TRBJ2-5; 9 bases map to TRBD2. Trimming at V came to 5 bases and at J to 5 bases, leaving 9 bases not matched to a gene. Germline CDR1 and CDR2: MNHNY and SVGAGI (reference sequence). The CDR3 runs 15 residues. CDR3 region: CASSNPGLADETQYF. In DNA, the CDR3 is TGTGCCAGCAGTAACCCGGGACTAGCTGACGAGACCCAGTACTTC.

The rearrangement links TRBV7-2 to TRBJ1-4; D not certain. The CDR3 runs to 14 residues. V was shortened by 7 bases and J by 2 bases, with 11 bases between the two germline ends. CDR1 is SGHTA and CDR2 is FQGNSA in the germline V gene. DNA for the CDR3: TGTGCCAGCACCTCAAGGTCCACTAATGAAAAACTGTTTTTT. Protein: CASTSRSTNEKLFF.